This paragraph covers one T cell receptor beta chain sequence. The sample comes from a study of T cell changes during pregnancy in multiple sclerosis. The germline V gene has CDR1 MDHEN and CDR2 SYDVKM. The CDR3 covers 15 residues. After removal of 10 bases from V and 2 bases from J, the junction contained 11 bases not matched to a gene. Generated by immunoSEQ multiplex PCR, the TCRdb table keeps only in-frame clones and is missing some. The table has around 78,000 clones, around 92% seen once. The sequenced sample was peripheral blood, obtained in the third trimester of pregnancy. This TCR derives from a female donor in good health, enrolled as a control in a pregnancy study. The chain carries TRBV28 and TRBJ2-7; 10 bases align to TRBD2. CDR3 sequence: CAINHRTSGTYEQYF. CDR3 DNA sequence: TGTGCCATCAACCACCGGACTAGCGGAACCTACGAGCAGTACTTC.